The entry that follows covers one T cell receptor (beta chain) sequence. These data originate in a study of cytomegalovirus exposure and HLA in healthy donors. Trimming removed 3 bases at V and 0 bases at J, with 9 bases between. This CDR3 has 14 amino acids. Germline-derived CDR1 and CDR2 are SGHKS and YYEKEE (reference sequence). PCR used 60 Vbeta primers and 13 Jbeta primers. Clones were sequenced by immunoSEQ multiplex PCR, and TCRdb holds only the in-frame ones, with some missing. The sample includes some 150,000 clones, around four fifths of them seen just once. The chain couples TRBV5-5 to TRBJ1-2, with TRBD1 as a possible D gene (5 bases). The source is a woman in her thirties or forties in good health and CMV-seronegative. Material: PBMCs. The CDR3 reads CASSSGPTNYGYTF. The DNA of the CDR3 is TGTGCCAGCAGCTCAGGGCCAACTAACTATGGCTACACCTTC.